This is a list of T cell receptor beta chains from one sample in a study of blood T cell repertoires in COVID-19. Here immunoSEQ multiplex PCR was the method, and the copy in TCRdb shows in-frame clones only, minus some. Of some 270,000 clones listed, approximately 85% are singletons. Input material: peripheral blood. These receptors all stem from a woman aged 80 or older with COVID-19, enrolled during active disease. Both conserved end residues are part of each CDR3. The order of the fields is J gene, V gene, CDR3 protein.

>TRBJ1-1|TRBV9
CASSSGDTRGENTEAFF
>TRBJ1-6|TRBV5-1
CASSLAQGRNSPLHF
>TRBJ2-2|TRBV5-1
CASSRTSGGAANTGELFF
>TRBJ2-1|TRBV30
CAWSVPTGYNEQFF
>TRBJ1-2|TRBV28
CASSLLTGGGHNYGYTF
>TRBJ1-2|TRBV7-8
CASSLGHPPGGYTF
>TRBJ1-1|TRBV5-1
CASSFRRDTEAFF
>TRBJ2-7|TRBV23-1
CASSQSGEPYEQYF
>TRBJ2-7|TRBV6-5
CASSYRGTGYEQYF
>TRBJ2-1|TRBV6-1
CASSEVAREDEQFF
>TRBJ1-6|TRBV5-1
CASSLNSNSPLHF
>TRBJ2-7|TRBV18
CASSPIPGTGGLSYEQYF
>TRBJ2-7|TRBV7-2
CASSLGRGRYEQYF
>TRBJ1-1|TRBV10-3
CAISERGNTEAFF
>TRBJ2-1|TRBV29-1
CSAVGTLVDEQFF
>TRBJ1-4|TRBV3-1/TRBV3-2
CASSQGVLANEKLFF
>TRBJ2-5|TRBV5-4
CASSGQGFTRETQYF
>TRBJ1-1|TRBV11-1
CASSLTPLLLNTEAFF
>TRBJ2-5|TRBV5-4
CASSLYRDSQETQYF
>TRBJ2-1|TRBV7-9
CASSWDRVYNEQFF
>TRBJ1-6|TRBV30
CAWALQGPGPLHF
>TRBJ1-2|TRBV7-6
CASSPSGGSYGYTF
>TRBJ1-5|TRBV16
CASSLYRVQPQHF
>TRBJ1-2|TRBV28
CASSAGGGHGYTF
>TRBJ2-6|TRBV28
CASRRLNRVSGANVLTF
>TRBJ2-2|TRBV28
CASFDRANTGELFF
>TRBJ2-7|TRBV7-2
CASMAPSSYEQYF
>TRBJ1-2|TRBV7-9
CASSLGTNERYTF
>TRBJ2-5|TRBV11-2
CASSLDGTGRETQYF
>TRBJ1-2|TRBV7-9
CASNSQGINYGYTF